This TCR beta chain was captured by sequencing in a study of blood T cell repertoires in COVID-19. Sequencing used immunoSEQ multiplex PCR; TCRdb keeps in-frame clones, though not all of them. This table holds hundreds of thousands of clones, around 89% found once. Specimen: PBMCs or T cells enriched from blood (not recorded which). This TCR was recovered from a middle-aged woman who had recovered from COVID-19.

CDR3 in amino acids: CASSLWAGGPNTGELFF. In DNA, the CDR3 is TGTGCCAGCAGTTTATGGGCGGGGGGGCCGAACACCGGGGAGCTGTTTTTT. This chain links TRBV27 with TRBJ2-2; 9 positions match TRBD2. Germline V gives CDR1 MNHEY, CDR2 SMNVEV (reference sequence). The ends lost 1 base at V and 0 bases at J; junction bases unmatched: 3. This CDR3 is 17 amino acids long.